This TCR delta chain was sequenced for a study of Vγ9Vδ2 T cells in congenital toxoplasmosis (dated by TCRdb to the early 2020s). Study-level background: Congenital toxoplasmosis was diagnosed using IgG, IgM and IgA serology, Western blot and an in-house interferon-gamma release assay. The study compared gamma and delta chain CDR3 repertoires of sorted blood gammadelta T cells between congenitally T. gondii-infected and uninfected infants. Sequencing of the repertoires was done on samples from infants at two time points: 2 months after birth and 1 year of age. At 2 months, TCR sequencing included five or six infected and 10 to 11 uninfected infants, and at 1 year it included 3 infected and 4 uninfected infants. Study-wide findings and limitations: Compared with uninfected infants, infected infants at 2 months appeared to have fewer N additions in their TRGV9 and TRDV2 CDR3s, and this was especially true for TRDV2-TRDJ1 sequences. Germline-encoded fetal-type TRDV2 CDR3 sequences seemed more prevalent in infected than uninfected roughly 2-month-old infants, suggesting an in utero expansion footprint. Two months was the earliest age with enough suitable sample material for TCR repertoire analysis, so newborn repertoires were not sequenced. Repertoire differences between infected and uninfected infants were less clear at 1 year of age than at 2 months. Both infected and uninfected infants showed a high prevalence of a public TRGV9 clonotype.

The same treatment, consisting of spiramycin and/or pyrimethamine plus sulfadiazine plus folinic acid, was given to the mothers of both infected and uninfected infants. Every infant, whether infected or uninfected, was delivered at term, after more than 37 weeks of gestation. Roughly 0.92 mL of blood was processed into PBMCs by Lymphoprep gradient centrifugation, then cryopreserved in liquid nitrogen and shipped to Belgium. After thawing, PBMCs were labeled with Zombie NIR viability dye and stained with CD3, TCR gammadelta, Vgamma9 and Vdelta2 antibodies. Sorting of CD3+ TCRgammadelta+ T cells was performed on a FACSAria III, with a mean purity of 98%. For each sample, RNA was extracted from some 10,000 sorted gammadelta T cells with the RNeasy Micro Kit. The study infants had mothers who were enrolled with primary T. gondii infection during pregnancy. Peripheral blood was collected from the infants at an outpatient microbiology and virology center in Pavia, Italy.

cDNA was made by template-switch reverse transcription with TRGC- and TRDC-specific primers in one tube, using SuperScript II. The TRGC primer was designed so that it would bind both of the constant genes TRGC1 and TRGC2. The KAPA Real-Time Library Amplification Kit was used for TRG and TRD amplification, and AMPure XP bead purification was performed between steps. Index PCR with the Nextera XT Index Kit was used to attach the Illumina sequencing adapters. TRG and TRD amplicons were sequenced on an Illumina MiSeq with the V2 300 kit, giving 150 bp paired-end reads. On the study's bioinformatics: Before any further analysis, FastQC version 0.11.8 was used to check read quality. Reads were aligned to GenBank TRG or TRD reference genes, and CDR3 sequences were built with MiXCR version 3.0.3. Default MiXCR settings were used, apart from assembling TRDD gene segments from 3 instead of 5 consecutive nucleotides. N additions, CDR3 length, J segment length and clonotype sharing between samples were calculated with VDJtools version 1.2.1. Out-of-frame CDR3 sequences and those containing stop codons were excluded from analysis. Infant repertoires were assessed for overlap with previously published fetal, cord blood and adult blood Vgamma9Vdelta2 repertoires. After TCRdb called clones again from the public reads with CATT, rows with identical DNA were merged. The V and J calls were not made by the authors but by TCRdb's processing. For this sample there are about 410 delta-chain clones; around 35% appear just once. Around 30% of the sample belongs to the ten largest clones.

The germline V gene sets CDR1 to GEAIGNYY and CDR2 to EKD. Here V drops 3 bases and J drops 0 bases, and the junction holds 4 bases not matched to any gene. The CDR3 runs 15 residues from the cysteine to the phenylalanine. The sequence is cut down to CDR3 DNA, 45 bases in frame from base 1. This clone was seen a few times. This receptor's antigen is unknown. Given a far larger clone just one base away, this is likely a sequencing read error. The sequenced material came from gamma-delta T cells from blood. The chain joins TRDV2 to TRDJ1; 9 middle bases align to TRDD3. The TCR sequence derives from a child under 10 years old born to a mother with Toxoplasma gondii infection during pregnancy, either congenitally infected or uninfected (not recorded which). The sequenced DNA is TGTGCCTGTGACTCACTGGGGGAGTACACCGATAAACTCATCTTT. Protein translation: CACDSLGEYTDKLIF.